These 22 T cell receptor beta chains were all obtained from the same sample, sequenced in a study of molecular identifiers for immune sequencing clone quantification. TCRdb re-analysed the PCR reads in MiXCR, keeping a single row per CDR3 protein. Altogether approximately 680,000 distinct CDR3 sequences are present, roughly 27% being singletons, with the ten largest covering about 0.8%. Specimen: naive CD8+ T cells from blood, with Jurkat cell RNA spiked in. Indicated subset: FACS-sorted CD8+CD4-CCR7+CD45RA+ naive T cells. These receptors all come from a human donor in good health. Some libraries in this study had Jurkat cell RNA spiked in.

To note about this clonotype: A read error may account for a junction end that differs from germline. V and J are TRBV30 and TRBJ2-3; D is uncertain. CDR1 and CDR2 from the germline V gene are GTSNPN and SVGIG (reference sequence). The CDR3 sequence is 14 residues long. Here the CDR3 DNA reads TGTGCCTGGACGTTGGCATTGGGCACAGTTACGCAGTATTTT. Its translation: CAWTLALGTVTQYF.

There are many counts of this clonotype. The rearrangement joins TRBV28 to TRBJ2-3; 9 positions match TRBD2. This CDR3 spans 16 amino acids. The germline V gene encodes CDR1 MDHEN and CDR2 SYDVKM. With 6 bases clipped from V and 3 bases from J, the junction kept 10 bases outside the gene matches. The CDR3 DNA reads as TGTGCCAGCAGCCAACGGGGTAGCGGGAGTACAGATACGCAGTATTTT. Protein sequence: CASSQRGSGSTDTQYF.

This clonotype was counted many times. J is TRBJ2-5 and V is TRBV7-8; 8 bases align to TRBD2. This CDR3 has 15 residues. Germline CDR1 and CDR2: SGHVS and FQNEAQ. V was clipped by 1 base and J by 1 base; unmatched bases: 2. CDR3 bases: TGTGCCAGCAGCTTAGTCGGGACTAGCCAAGAGACCCAGTACTTC. It codes for CASSLVGTSQETQYF.

The rearrangement joins TRBV7-6 to TRBJ2-2; TRBD1 matches 7 bases. Germline V gene lookup returns CDR1 SGHVS and CDR2 FNYEAQ. The CDR3 totals 14 residues. Trimming removed 4 bases from V and 2 bases from J; junction bases left unmatched: 1. CDR3 in DNA: TGTGCCAGCAGCTGGGACAGCAACACCGGGGAGCTGTTTTTT. Translation gives CASSWDSNTGELFF.

On this clonotype: Since a much larger clone is just one base distant, this may be a read error. This sequence joins TRBV5-3 and TRBJ2-3, with D unclear. TRBV5-3 is an ORF, with its function uncertain. This CDR3 has 13 residues. CDR3 coding DNA: TGTGCCAGCAGCTCGGACGTCACAGATACGCAGTATTTT. Protein sequence: CASSSDVTDTQYF.

There are many counts of this clonotype. The CDR3 loop reads CASSALDGNQPQHF. CDR3 in DNA: TGTGCCAGCAGCGCCTTAGACGGCAATCAGCCCCAGCATTTT. This chain links TRBV5-6 with TRBJ1-5; D is unclear. CDR1 is SGHDT, CDR2 YYEEEE, per germline. The CDR3 covers 14 residues. Trimming removed 4 bases at V and 2 bases at J, with 10 bases between.

Note on this clonotype: This clone may be a read error of a much larger clone one base away. The rearrangement links TRBV2 to TRBJ1-4, with TRBD1 as a possible D gene (6 bases). The V and J ends lost 1 base and 7 bases respectively, with 19 bases between them. Germline lookup yields CDR1 SNHLY and CDR2 FYNNEI. The CDR3 is made up of 17 amino acids. In nucleotides, the CDR3 is TGTGCCAGCAGTGAAGAACTACCGGGACAACCTAGTGAAAAACTGTTTTTT. Protein sequence: CASSEELPGQPSEKLFF.

The sample holds a few counts of this clonotype. The chain joins TRBV5-1 to TRBJ2-2; D not certain. Germline-derived CDR1 and CDR2 are SGHRS and YFSETQ. V was shortened by 2 bases and J by 0 bases, with 14 bases between the two germline ends. The CDR3 is 17 residues long. The CDR3 DNA follows: TGCGCCAGCAGCTTATACTTACAGAGGACGAACACCGGGGAGCTGTTTTTT. It encodes CASSLYLQRTNTGELFF.

This clonotype showed up many times. The rearrangement links TRBV30 to TRBJ2-7, with 7 bases that match TRBD2. Per germline, CDR1 GTSNPN and CDR2 SVGIG (reference sequence). Trimming took 2 bases from V and 6 from J; bases not matched to a gene: 7. There are 13 residues in the CDR3. The CDR3 nucleotides are TGTGCCTGGAGTATCGGCGGGAGCTCCGAGCAGTACTTC. Protein sequence: CAWSIGGSSEQYF.

In this sample, this clonotype turned up a few times. This chain links TRBV7-9 with TRBJ1-1, with D tentatively TRBD1 (5 bases). Trimming took 4 bases from V and 1 from J, leaving 13 bases between them. The germline V gene encodes CDR1 SEHNR and CDR2 FQNEAQ (reference sequence). The CDR3 is 15 amino acids. The CDR3 spells CASSSEGQSNTEAFF. For the CDR3, the DNA is TGTGCCAGCAGCTCTGAGGGGCAATCGAACACTGAAGCTTTCTTT.

The chain's CDR3 is CASSLIGTGATETQYF. The CDR3 nucleotides are TGTGCCAGCAGTTTGATTGGGACAGGGGCAACGGAGACCCAGTACTTC. The V call is TRBV27, the J call TRBJ2-5, with TRBD1 identical over 10 bases. There are 16 residues in the CDR3. The germline CDR1 and CDR2 sequences are MNHEY and SMNVEV (reference sequence). Trimming took 3 bases from V and 5 from J; bases not matched to a gene: 9.

The chain has TRBV28 and TRBJ1-1; weak D call: TRBD1 (6 bases). The V gene lost 7 bases and the J gene lost 3 bases, with 27 bases spanning the gap. This CDR3 has 18 residues. The germline gives CDR1 MDHEN, CDR2 SYDVKM. The CDR3 sequence is CASILTQGGGGIDTEAFF. The CDR3 region has the DNA TGTGCCAGCATTCTCACACAGGGAGGTGGGGGTATAGACACTGAAGCTTTCTTT.

This clonotype was detected only a few times. A much larger clone is a single base away; this may be a read error. The V gene is TRBV28, the J gene TRBJ1-1, with 8 positions matching TRBD1. The CDR3 sequence is 16 residues long. Germline V lookup: CDR1 MDHEN, CDR2 SYDVKM. Trimming at V came to 1 base and at J to 4 bases, leaving 8 bases not matched to a gene. The CDR3 is CASSLFQGALSTEAFF. The CDR3, as DNA: TGTGCCAGCAGTTTATTTCAGGGGGCGTTGAGCACTGAAGCTTTCTTT.

Note on this clonotype: It may be a read error: a sequence one base away is much more abundant. The chain recombines TRBV12-3 or TRBV12-4 with TRBJ1-5; D uncertain. The CDR3 has 11 amino acids. The CDR3 DNA is TGTGCCTGCAGTTTCTCGGGGCCCCAGCATTTT. It specifies CACSFSGPQHF.

In this sample, this clonotype turned up a few times. The chain links TRBV10-3 to TRBJ2-7, with D perhaps matching TRBD1 (6 bases). CDR3 length equals 15 residues. Germline CDR1 ENHRY, CDR2 SYGVKD. V lost 5 bases and J lost 0, with 14 bases in between. CDR3 in DNA: TGTGCCATCAGTTTACAACGGGACATCTCCTACGAGCAGTACTTC. This encodes CAISLQRDISYEQYF.

This clonotype occurred many times. This CDR3 reads CASSLSADYEQYF. For the CDR3, the DNA is TGTGCCAGCAGTTTATCTGCAGACTACGAGCAGTACTTC. The V gene is TRBV27, the J gene TRBJ2-7; no firm D call. Trimming cost V 0 bases and J 3 bases, with 6 bases left between them. There are 13 residues in the CDR3. Germline V gene data show CDR1 as MNHEY and CDR2 as SMNVEV (reference sequence).

On this clonotype: A much bigger clone sits one base away, suggesting this may be a read error. The chain uses TRBV2 and TRBJ1-5; 8 nucleotides align to TRBD1. V shed 8 bases, J shed 1 base, and the junction held 10 bases outside the gene matches. The CDR3 contains 16 residues. Germline values: CDR1 SNHLY, CDR2 FYNNEI. The CDR3, as DNA: TGTGCCAGCCAGGACAGGGAAGTCAGAAGCAATCAGCCCCAGCATTTT. Amino acid sequence: CASQDREVRSNQPQHF.

A remark on this clonotype: A much larger clone lies a single base off, so this may be a read error. This chain links TRBV9 with TRBJ1-1; possible D gene TRBD1, 5 bases. Germline-derived CDR1 and CDR2 are SGDLS and YYNGEE. CDR3 size: 12 residues. The CDR3 loop reads CAGSPSTGEAFF. DNA for the CDR3: TGTGCCGGCAGCCCTTCCACAGGAGAAGCTTTCTTT.

The sample holds many counts of this clonotype. The chain is built from TRBV5-4 and TRBJ2-3; D possibly corresponds to TRBD2 (5 bases). Germline V gene lookup returns CDR1 SGHNT and CDR2 YYREEE (reference sequence). V was cut by 4 bases and J by 2 bases, with 14 bases left in between. This CDR3 region has 15 residues. CDR3 residues: CASSPAPDYTDTQYF. The CDR3 coding sequence is TGTGCCAGCAGCCCCGCCCCCGACTACACAGATACGCAGTATTTT.

With regard to this clonotype: Being one base from a much bigger clone, this may be a read error. The chain links TRBV5-5 to TRBJ1-5, with unresolved D. The CDR3 runs to 15 residues. With 4 bases removed from V and 6 bases from J, the gap between germline ends came to 17 bases. Per the germline V gene, CDR1 is SGHKS and CDR2 is YYEKEE (reference sequence). CDR3 coding DNA: TGTGCCAGCAGCCTCCTCCCAGGCGACGGTCAGCCCCAGCATTTT. It codes for CASSLLPGDGQPQHF.

Notes on this clonotype: A much larger clone differs from this one at a single base, so this may be a read error. The chain combines TRBV7-2 with TRBJ1-4; D call uncertain. Germline CDR1 reads SGHTA; CDR2 reads FQGNSA. V gave up 1 base and J gave up 3 bases, with 12 bases separating them. This CDR3 spans 16 amino acids. CDR3 in amino acids: CASSLEARTANEKLFF. In nucleotides, the CDR3 is TGTGCCAGCAGCTTAGAAGCCAGAACAGCTAATGAAAAACTGTTTTTT. Full variable domain (outside the CDR3, taken from reference TRBV7-2 and TRBJ1-4): GAGVSQSPSNKVTEKGKDVELRCDPISGHTALYWYRQSLGQGLEFLIYFQGNSAPDKSGLPSDRFSAERTGGSVSTLTIQRTQQEDSAVYLCASSLEARTANEKLFFGSGTQLSVL.

For this clonotype: A much larger clone differs from this one at a single base, so this may be a read error. The rearrangement links TRBV20-1 to TRBJ2-7, with D unclear. Germline V gives CDR1 DFQATT, CDR2 SNEGSKA (reference sequence). The CDR3 runs 13 residues. Trimming cost V 6 bases and J 2 bases, with 14 bases left between them. CDR3 sequence (DNA): TGCAGTGCCCCGGGCCACGGCGCCTACGAGCAGTACTTC. Protein product: CSAPGHGAYEQYF.